The 30 T cell receptor beta chains below all came from one sample that was sequenced in a study of vaccination and CD4 T cells after COVID-19. Scientists ran DNA taken from cultured CD4+ T cells through the Oncomine TCR Beta short-read assay for sequencing. Each CDR3 protein gets one entry after TCRdb re-called the PCR reads with MiXCR. This repertoire shows 13,000 to 15,000 distinct CDR3 sequences, 30% to 35% found once; its top ten account for roughly a tenth. Treatment indicated: roughly 10-day PBMC culture with coronavirus spike peptide pools or control peptides (ViraFEST assay). These receptors lack a known antigen. The specimen comprised CD4+ T cells from blood, cultured in vitro, sampled after SARS-CoV-2 vaccination. These receptors all stem from a human donor who had recovered from COVID-19.

This clonotype was observed a few times. V and J are TRBV24-1 and TRBJ2-3; 9 bases agree with TRBD1. The CDR3 covers 17 residues. Germline V gives CDR1 KGHDR, CDR2 SFDVKD. V lost 4 bases and J lost 3; bases outside the gene matches: 10. Here the CDR3 reads CATSDKGQGPKTDTQYF. The CDR3 DNA follows: TGTGCCACCAGTGACAAAGGACAGGGGCCAAAAACAGATACGCAGTATTTT.

This clonotype turned up a few times. The V gene is TRBV6-5, the J gene TRBJ2-7, with D perhaps TRBD2 (5 bases). This CDR3 comprises 15 residues. Trimming took off 4 bases at V and 1 base at J, with 14 bases between the two ends. The germline V gene has CDR1 MNHEY and CDR2 SVGAGI. The CDR3 protein is CASSFTQTGSYEQYF. For the CDR3, the DNA is TGTGCCAGCAGTTTTACACAAACGGGGTCCTACGAGCAGTACTTC.

The V call is TRBV27, the J call TRBJ2-3; 12 nucleotides align to TRBD1. This CDR3 contains 16 residues. Germline assignment: CDR1 MNHEY and CDR2 SMNVEV (reference sequence). Trimming removed 2 bases from V and 6 bases from J; junction bases left unmatched: 6. CDR3 residues: CASSLDWDRGLDTQYF. The DNA for the CDR3 is TGTGCCAGCAGTTTAGATTGGGACAGGGGGCTTGATACGCAGTATTTT.

The chain combines TRBV7-9 with TRBJ2-7; D gene uncertain. In germline, CDR1 is SEHNR, CDR2 FQNEAQ (reference sequence). Trimming pared 5 bases from V and 3 bases from J, leaving 14 bases between. The CDR3 covers 14 residues. The CDR3 here is CASSQRASLYEQYF. In DNA form, the CDR3 reads TGTGCCAGCAGCCAACGAGCATCTCTCTACGAGCAGTACTTC. Full variable domain (outside the CDR3, taken from reference TRBV7-9 and TRBJ2-7): DTGVSQNPRHKITKRGQNVTFRCDPISEHNRLYWYRQTLGQGPEFLTYFQNEAQLEKSRLLSDRFSAERPKGSFSTLEIQRTEQGDSAMYLCASSQRASLYEQYFGPGTRLTVT.

The J gene is TRBJ2-1, the V gene TRBV7-6; the match to TRBD2 covers 10 bases. With V trimmed by 1 base and J by 8 bases, 8 bases remained unmatched. This CDR3 is 16 amino acids long. Germline lookup yields CDR1 SGHVS and CDR2 FNYEAQ. For the CDR3, the DNA is TGTGCCAGCAGCTTAGACGTAATAGCGGGAGGCGATGAGCAGTTCTTC. Its protein is CASSLDVIAGGDEQFF.

The chain employs TRBV30 and TRBJ2-7, with TRBD1 identical over 12 bases. V lost 5 bases to trimming and J lost 7 bases; unmatched junction nucleotides: 6. CDR3 length: 13 residues. From germline, CDR1 is GTSNPN and CDR2 SVGIG (reference sequence). The chain's CDR3 is CAWGDRGQGEQYF. For the CDR3, the DNA is TGTGCCTGGGGGGACAGGGGGCAAGGTGAGCAGTACTTC.

This rearrangement joins TRBV20-1 to TRBJ2-7; TRBD1 agrees at 10 bases. Losses at the gene ends were 4 bases for V and 7 bases for J; bases not matched to a gene: 25. The CDR3 sequence is 19 residues long. Germline values: CDR1 DFQATT, CDR2 SNEGSKA (reference sequence). The CDR3 protein is CSAIVALAGTGTGAREQYF. As DNA, the CDR3 is TGCAGTGCTATAGTCGCGCTGGCCGGCACCGGGACAGGGGCGAGGGAGCAGTACTTC.

This rearrangement joins TRBV6-5 to TRBJ2-4; TRBD1 aligns across 8 bases. The CDR3 consists of 14 residues. Unmatched junction bases numbered 10, after V lost 4 bases and J lost 11 bases. CDR1 is MNHEY, CDR2 SVGAGI, per germline. The CDR3 region has the DNA TGTGCCAGCAGTTGGACAGGGCGTCAGGACGTTCAGTACTTC. Residues: CASSWTGRQDVQYF.

This clonotype appeared a few times. The chain couples TRBV11-2 to TRBJ1-4; no firm D call. Per germline, CDR1 SGHAT and CDR2 FQNNGV. Trimming took 8 bases from V and 12 from J, leaving 10 bases between them. The CDR3 sequence is 10 residues long. For the CDR3, the DNA is TGTGCCAGCGGGAATTACCAACTGTTTTTT. Translation gives CASGNYQLFF.

This chain connects TRBV5-1 to TRBJ2-4; tentatively, D is TRBD1 or TRBD2 (5 bases each). The CDR3 length is 13 residues. V lost 5 bases, J lost 8 bases, and 14 bases lay in between. Germline V gene data show CDR1 as SGHRS and CDR2 as YFSETQ. The CDR3 region is CASRLTREHIQYF. In DNA form, the CDR3 reads TGCGCCAGCAGATTGACCAGGGAGCACATTCAGTACTTC.

The chain recombines TRBV4-1 with TRBJ2-5; TRBD1 is a possible D gene (5 bases). The length of the CDR3 is 15 residues. V gave up 0 bases and J gave up 4 bases, with 12 bases separating them. Germline loops: CDR1 MGHRA, CDR2 YSYEKL. This chain's CDR3 is CASSQDRTWVETQYF. DNA of the CDR3: TGCGCCAGCAGCCAAGATAGGACATGGGTAGAGACCCAGTACTTC.

This chain uses TRBV7-8 with TRBJ2-2, with D unresolved. Germline loops: CDR1 SGHVS, CDR2 FQNEAQ. Trimming left V 1 base short and J 6 bases short, with 3 bases between. This CDR3 is 12 amino acids long. The CDR3 spells CASSLGSGELFF. DNA for the CDR3: TGTGCCAGCAGCTTAGGGTCCGGGGAGCTGTTTTTT. The full variable domain, in which reference TRBV7-8 and TRBJ2-2 provide the parts outside the CDR3, is GAGVSQSPRYKVAKRGQDVALRCDPISGHVSLFWYQQALGQGPEFLTYFQNEAQLDKSGLPSDRFFAERPEGSVSTLKIQRTQQEDSAVYLCASSLGSGELFFGEGSRLTVL.

In its sample, this clonotype was seen a few times. This sequence joins TRBV6-5 and TRBJ1-2, with D tentatively TRBD1 (5 bases). This CDR3 region has 16 residues. V gave up 0 bases and J gave up 4 bases, with 15 bases separating them. From germline, CDR1 is MNHEY and CDR2 SVGAGI. The CDR3 DNA sequence: TGTGCCAGCAGTTACTCGAGGGTGGAGGGACCCTATGGCTACACCTTC. It specifies CASSYSRVEGPYGYTF.

This clonotype was seen a few times. This chain joins TRBV20-1 and TRBJ2-3, with D maybe TRBD2 (6 bases). The ends were cut back, 4 bases at V and 8 bases at J, with 16 bases in the middle. Germline V lookup: CDR1 DFQATT, CDR2 SNEGSKA (reference sequence). This CDR3 has 13 residues. The CDR3 region has the DNA TGCAGTGCTATGGGGACTTTCTGGGTTACGCAGTATTTT. This translates into CSAMGTFWVTQYF.

This chain uses TRBV6-2 or TRBV6-3 with TRBJ2-7; TRBD2 matches 10 bases. After removal of 6 bases from V and 4 bases from J, the junction contained 9 bases not matched to a gene. Germline V lookup: CDR1 MNHEY, CDR2 SVGEGT. The CDR3 loop spans 15 amino acids. CDR3 residues: CASRTASGRFYEQYF. The DNA for the CDR3 is TGTGCCAGCAGGACAGCTAGCGGGAGATTTTACGAGCAGTACTTC.

This sequence joins TRBV7-9 and TRBJ2-7, with D uncertain. V gave up 4 bases and J gave up 5 bases, with 18 bases separating them. Germline CDR1 SEHNR, CDR2 FQNEAQ (reference sequence). This CDR3 comprises 15 residues. The CDR3 loop is CASSSAALTAHEQYF. The CDR3 nucleotides read TGTGCCAGCAGCTCCGCGGCGTTAACAGCCCACGAGCAGTACTTC.

The table lists this clonotype with a few counts. This chain joins TRBV7-9 and TRBJ2-7; unclear D gene. Looked up from germline, CDR1 is SEHNR and CDR2 is FQNEAQ (reference sequence). Trimming stripped 3 bases from V and 5 bases from J, with 14 bases between. CDR3 length: 14 amino acids. This chain's CDR3 is CASSFWSLRDEQYF. The DNA for the CDR3 is TGTGCCAGCAGCTTCTGGAGCCTTCGGGACGAGCAGTACTTC.

The chain recombines TRBV19 with TRBJ2-1; D not certain. This CDR3 region has 15 residues. V was trimmed by 1 base and J by 0 bases, leaving 7 bases between them. Germline CDR1 LNHDA, CDR2 SQIVND (reference sequence). The CDR3 region is CASSIAMSSYNEQFF. CDR3 DNA: TGTGCCAGTAGTATAGCGATGAGCTCCTACAATGAGCAGTTCTTC. The full variable domain, completed using reference TRBV19 and TRBJ2-1, is DGGITQSPKYLFRKEGQNVTLSCEQNLNHDAMYWYRQDPGQGLRLIYYSQIVNDFQKGDIAEGYSVSREKKESFPLTVTSAQKNPTAFYLCASSIAMSSYNEQFFGPGTRLTVL.

V gene TRBV6-1 combines with J gene TRBJ1-6; 9 bases align to TRBD1. The germline V gene has CDR1 MNHNS and CDR2 SASEGT. V shed 4 bases and J 7 bases; nucleotides not matched to a gene: 2. The CDR3 runs 14 residues. CDR3 amino acids: CASSAGQGNSPLHF. DNA of the CDR3: TGTGCCAGCAGTGCCGGACAGGGGAATTCACCCCTCCACTTT.

The V and J genes are TRBV20-1 and TRBJ2-7; D is possibly TRBD2 (6 bases). This CDR3 contains 12 residues. The V gene's germline CDR1 is DFQATT and CDR2 SNEGSKA (reference sequence). V was clipped by 3 bases and J by 3 bases, with 9 bases between them. The chain's CDR3 is CSASGSFYEQYF. CDR3 in DNA: TGCAGTGCTAGCGGGAGCTTCTACGAGCAGTACTTC.

V and J are TRBV7-2 and TRBJ2-7; 7 bases align to TRBD1. Looked up from germline, CDR1 is SGHTA and CDR2 is FQGNSA. The CDR3 contains 15 residues. The trim removed 2 bases at V and 4 bases at J, leaving 8 bases unmatched. DNA of the CDR3: TGTGCCAGCAGCTTAAAAGTGGGACAGCCGTACGAGCAGTACTTC. It codes for CASSLKVGQPYEQYF.

This clonotype was recorded a few times. The chain carries TRBV20-1 and TRBJ1-6, with 7 bases matching TRBD1. The germline V gene encodes CDR1 DFQATT and CDR2 SNEGSKA (reference sequence). The J segment lost 9 bases and the V segment lost 1 base, leaving 9 bases of the junction unmatched. This CDR3 comprises 15 residues. The DNA for the CDR3 is TGCAGTGCTAGAGTCCAGACAGGGCCAGGTTCACCCCTCCACTTT. Translating it yields CSARVQTGPGSPLHF.

The gene calls are TRBV18 and TRBJ2-4; 8 bases are a match to TRBD2. The CDR3 totals 15 residues. Germline CDR1 reads KGHSH; CDR2 reads LQKENI. J lost 1 base, V lost 5 bases, and 4 bases had no gene match. The CDR3 nucleotides are TGTGCCAGCTCAACGGGACTAGGGGCCAAAAACATTCAGTACTTC. Translating gives CASSTGLGAKNIQYF.

V is TRBV7-3 and J is TRBJ2-2; tentatively, D is TRBD1 or TRBD2 (5 bases each). Trimming took 2 bases from V and 8 from J, leaving 15 bases between them. In germline, CDR1 is SGHTA, CDR2 FQGTGA. This CDR3 spans 15 amino acids. This CDR3 reads CASSLSGDPRGELFF. The CDR3 DNA is TGTGCCAGCAGCTTATCCGGGGACCCAAGAGGGGAGCTGTTTTTT.

With respect to this clonotype: No DNA is shown, since the ends of the CDR3 on it are uncertain; the CDR3 is the one TCRdb lists. The rearrangement uses TRBV20-1 and TRBJ2-5; the table's TRBD2 call for D was not verified on the DNA. Germline assignment: CDR1 DFQATT and CDR2 SNEGSKA (reference sequence). The CDR3 spans 22 amino acids, including both terminal residues. CDR3 sequence: CSARFCASSLDPTSGRRETQYF.

The rearrangement uses TRBV20-1 and TRBJ1-1; D is ambiguous. V lost 5 bases to trimming and J lost 3 bases, with 7 bases between them. Per the germline V gene, CDR1 is DFQATT and CDR2 is SNEGSKA (reference sequence). The CDR3 runs to 11 residues. The CDR3 here is CSASRDTEAFF. The CDR3 DNA reads as TGCAGTGCTTCGAGGGACACTGAAGCTTTCTTT.

This clonotype was seen only a few times. This chain links TRBV19 with TRBJ2-7; TRBD1 agrees at 7 bases. CDR1 and CDR2 (germline): LNHDA, SQIVND (reference sequence). V was clipped by 11 bases and J by 2 bases; unmatched bases: 9. The CDR3 is 13 residues long. CDR3 sequence: CASTPGQTYEQYF. CDR3 DNA sequence: TGTGCCTCGACACCGGGACAGACCTACGAGCAGTACTTC. Based on the CDR3 plus reference TRBV19 and TRBJ2-7, the full variable domain is DGGITQSPKYLFRKEGQNVTLSCEQNLNHDAMYWYRQDPGQGLRLIYYSQIVNDFQKGDIAEGYSVSREKKESFPLTVTSAQKNPTAFYLCASTPGQTYEQYFGPGTRLTVT.

There are a few counts of this clonotype. The V gene is TRBV5-4, the J gene TRBJ1-3; D remains ambiguous. The germline V gene encodes CDR1 SGHNT and CDR2 YYREEE (reference sequence). The CDR3 is 15 residues long. The V end was cut by 0 bases, the J end by 0 bases, with 7 bases between. The DNA for the CDR3 is TGTGCCAGCAGCTTGGAAGGATTCTCTGGAAACACCATATATTTT. It encodes CASSLEGFSGNTIYF.

This clonotype was seen more than once but under ten times. The rearrangement uses TRBV20-1 and TRBJ2-1; TRBD2 matches 13 bases. The V segment lost 6 bases and the J segment 13 bases; nucleotides outside the gene matches: 18. Germline CDR1 DFQATT, CDR2 SNEGSKA (reference sequence). This CDR3 has 16 amino acids. CDR3 sequence reads: CSAQEMGLAGKTLQFF. CDR3 nucleotide sequence: TGCAGTGCCCAAGAGATGGGACTAGCGGGAAAGACTCTCCAGTTCTTC.

Points on this clonotype: A clone one base away is much larger, so this may be a read error. The chain employs TRBV27 and TRBJ2-7; unclear D gene. Germline values: CDR1 MNHEY, CDR2 SMNVEV (reference sequence). CDR3 length: 14 amino acids. CDR3 DNA sequence: TGTGTCAGCAGTTTAGGCTCTGCTGTATACGAGCAGTACTTC. Translated, it gives CVSSLGSAVYEQYF.